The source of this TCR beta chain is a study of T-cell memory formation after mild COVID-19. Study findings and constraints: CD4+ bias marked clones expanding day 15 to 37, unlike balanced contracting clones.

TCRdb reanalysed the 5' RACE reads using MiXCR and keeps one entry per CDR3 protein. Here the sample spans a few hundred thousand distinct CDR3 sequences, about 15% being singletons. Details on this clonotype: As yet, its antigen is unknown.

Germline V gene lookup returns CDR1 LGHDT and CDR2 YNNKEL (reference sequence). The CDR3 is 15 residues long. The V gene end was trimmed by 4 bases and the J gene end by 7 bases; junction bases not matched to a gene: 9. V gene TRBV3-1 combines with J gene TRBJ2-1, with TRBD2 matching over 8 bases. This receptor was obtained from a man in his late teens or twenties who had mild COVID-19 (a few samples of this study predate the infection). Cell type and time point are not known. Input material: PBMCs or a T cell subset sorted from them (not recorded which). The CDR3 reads CASSPYESGGNEQFF. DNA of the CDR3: TGTGCCAGCAGCCCGTACGAAAGCGGGGGAAATGAGCAGTTCTTC.